The 3 T cell receptor beta chains presented below share a single source sample, sequenced in a study of beta chain features in type 1 diabetes. Study-wide findings and caveats: When Type 1 diabetes patients were examined, their TCRB CDR3s proved moderately but significantly shorter in all four CD4+ subsets.

These receptors have no known antigen. Every bit of the isolated RNA underwent reverse transcription, so sequencing read expressed TCRB transcripts. The data were produced by immunoSEQ multiplex PCR, yet TCRdb's version contains in-frame clones alone and is incomplete. The data hold tens of thousands of clones, with more than 45% observed a single time. Sequenced input: stem cell memory CD4+ T cells from blood. The source of these receptors is a man aged 18 to 30 with type 1 diabetes.

This chain joins TRBV4-1 and TRBJ2-5, with D perhaps matching TRBD2 (7 bases). V lost 0 bases to trimming and J lost 0 bases, with 11 bases between them. Germline CDR1 is MGHRA and CDR2 is YSYEKL. The CDR3 loop spans 16 amino acids. CDR3 in DNA: TGCGCCAGCAGCCAAGATCGGGGGGCGTACCAAGAGACCCAGTACTTC. Protein: CASSQDRGAYQETQYF.

The chain uses TRBV9 and TRBJ1-6, with 10 bases fitting TRBD1. Looked up from germline, CDR1 is SGDLS and CDR2 is YYNGEE. V lost 4 bases to trimming and J lost 10 bases; unmatched junction nucleotides: 11. This CDR3 comprises 16 residues. The CDR3 coding sequence is TGTGCCAGCAGCATTAGTGGGACAGGGGTTCAATCACCCCTCCACTTT. Its translation: CASSISGTGVQSPLHF.

The rearrangement joins TRBV5-1 to TRBJ2-5; 10 bases fit TRBD2. The CDR3 is 16 amino acids. Losses at the gene ends were 4 bases for V and 2 bases for J; bases not matched to a gene: 8. The germline V gene encodes CDR1 SGHRS and CDR2 YFSETQ. CDR3 nucleotide sequence: TGCGCCAGCAGCCCCCGGACTAGCGGAGATCAAGAGACCCAGTACTTC. Encoded protein: CASSPRTSGDQETQYF.